The sequence of this T cell receptor (beta chain) was determined in a study of blood T cell repertoires in COVID-19 (dated by TCRdb to about 2020). About the full investigation: The collaborator samples originated in the United States, Italy and Spain and spanned the acute and convalescent phases of COVID-19. The repertoires were made available in a free public database intended to serve as a resource for research on the immune response to SARS-CoV-2. Where available, HLA class I and class II types were taken from metadata supplied by the sample provider and were not determined by assay-based typing. The prospective study material was composed of cDNA or gDNA derived from T cells, B-cell-depleted T cells, or PBMCs. Deeply sampled blood TCRbeta repertoires from subjects exposed to, actively infected with, or recovered from COVID-19 were included in the dataset. The samples were drawn from two sources: the first 160 participants of the ongoing ImmuneRACE study, and 1,000 to 1,500 subjects contributed by 6 global collaborators. Sample metadata almost always included a de-identified subject ID, COVID-19 status, age in years and sex.

To note about this clone: The specificity of this receptor is unknown. Base-call qualities are not available, and no considerably larger clone is one nucleotide away.

The collaborating institutions used their own protocols to collect whole blood in K2EDTA tubes. Collaborator samples were shipped for TCRbeta analysis as frozen whole blood, isolated PBMCs, or DNA extracted from either sample type. The full study reports these points: The amount of clinical and demographic metadata varied by source and participant and was provided uncurated.

TCRbeta CDR3 regions were amplified from genomic DNA using the immunoSEQ Assay, a bias-controlled multiplex PCR. The authors' analysis ran thus. Within the assay, amplification of reference gene primers was used to estimate how many nucleated cells each sample contained. To quantify the absolute abundance of each unique TCRbeta CDR3 rearrangement, sequence reads were collapsed and filtered. Productive Simpson clonality was computed per sample as the square root of Simpson's diversity index over productive rearrangements. The clones in this table, taken by TCRdb from immuneACCESS, are in-frame only. Not every clone is retained; where verified, under half of the shortfall comes from an unresolved V gene, and the cause of the rest is unknown. That table supplies the V and J calls and clone size; D and trimming were determined from the DNA. Here the sample has under 250,000 clones; approximately 87% occur a single time. Under 6.5% of the sample belongs to the ten largest clones.

Measured from the cysteine to the phenylalanine, the CDR3 is 16 residues long. Only the CDR3 portion is preserved as DNA: 48 bases, with reading frame beginning at the first base. The germline V gene encodes CDR1 LNHDA and CDR2 SQIVND (reference sequence). From V the trimming removes 4 bases and from J it removes 2 bases, while the gene matches leave 5 bases of the junction unaccounted for. This sequence uses TRBV19 and TRBJ2-1, with 10 junctional bases fitting TRBD1. The source is a man aged 60 to 75 with acute or convalescent COVID-19. Sequenced sample: peripheral blood. The sequenced DNA: TGTGCCAGTAGTACTACGGGACAGGGGACCTACAATGAGCAGTTCTTC. It codes for CASSTTGQGTYNEQFF.